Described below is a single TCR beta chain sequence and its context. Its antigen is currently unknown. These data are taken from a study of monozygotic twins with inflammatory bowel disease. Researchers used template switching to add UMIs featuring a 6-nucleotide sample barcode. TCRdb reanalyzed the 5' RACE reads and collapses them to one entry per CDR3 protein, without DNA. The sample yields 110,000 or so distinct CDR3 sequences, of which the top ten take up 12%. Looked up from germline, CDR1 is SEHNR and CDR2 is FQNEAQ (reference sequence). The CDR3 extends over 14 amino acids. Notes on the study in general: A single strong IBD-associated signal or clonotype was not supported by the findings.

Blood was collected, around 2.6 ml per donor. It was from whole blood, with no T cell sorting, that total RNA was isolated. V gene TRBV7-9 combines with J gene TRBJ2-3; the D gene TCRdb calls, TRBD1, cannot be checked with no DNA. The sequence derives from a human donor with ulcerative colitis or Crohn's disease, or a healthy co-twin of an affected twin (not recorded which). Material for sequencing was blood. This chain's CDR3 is CASSSTRGTDTQYF.